A selection of T cell receptor beta chains follows, all from one sample in a study of blood T cells in healthy people across ages. TCRdb re-derived calls from the 5' RACE reads in MiXCR, one entry per CDR3 protein. The sample consists of under 2,000,000 distinct CDR3 sequences, just under 50% of them appearing once. Sequencing input: blood. Receptors originate from a woman aged 40-49 years in good health. CDR3s include the opening cysteine and the closing phenylalanine or tryptophan. A D gene is named only where the DNA matches it firmly. Some rows have no size entry. The others give once, few or many, or a class for an expanded clone.

-	TRBJ1-4	-	TRBV4-3	CASSLIQGENEKLFF	TGCGCCAGCAGCCTTATACAGGGCGAAAATGAAAAACTGTTTTTT
-	TRBJ1-2	few	TRBV5-1	CASSLEFTGTFYGYTF	TGCGCCAGCAGCTTGGAATTTACCGGGACATTCTATGGCTACACCTTC
TRBD2	TRBJ2-7	few	TRBV4-2	CASSATSGVYEQYF	TGTGCCAGCAGCGCAACTAGCGGAGTATACGAGCAGTACTTC
-	TRBJ1-6	-	TRBV6-2/TRBV6-3	CASSGTATYSPLHF	TGTGCCAGCAGCGGGACCGCTACATATTCACCCCTCCACTTT
TRBD1	TRBJ2-3	-	TRBV20-1	CSAPNRGPTDTQYF	TGCAGTGCCCCCAACAGGGGGCCCACCGATACGCAGTATTTT
TRBD2	TRBJ2-5	-	TRBV2	CASSEWFSGGSETQYF	TGTGCCAGCAGTGAATGGTTTAGCGGGGGGAGCGAGACCCAGTACTTC
TRBD1	TRBJ1-5	-	TRBV28	CASSFQPGGYGNQPQHF	TGTGCCAGCAGTTTTCAACCAGGGGGCTATGGCAATCAGCCCCAGCATTTT
TRBD2	TRBJ2-1	many	TRBV12-3/TRBV12-4	CASSSSSGGAYNEQFF	TGTGCCAGCAGCTCGTCAAGCGGGGGAGCTTACAATGAGCAGTTCTTC
-	TRBJ2-7	-	TRBV14	CASSPQTFHEQYF	TGTGCCAGCAGCCCGCAGACCTTCCACGAGCAGTACTTC
-	TRBJ1-1	-	TRBV11-2	CASSRGPEAFF	TGTGCCAGCAGCCGAGGTCCAGAAGCTTTCTTT
TRBD1	TRBJ2-5	-	TRBV6-5	CASSLTSGQVETQYF	TGTGCCAGCAGTCTTACCTCCGGACAGGTGGAGACCCAGTACTTC
TRBD2	TRBJ2-3	-	TRBV6-4	CASSDVAGGTDTQYF	TGTGCCAGCAGTGATGTAGCGGGGGGCACAGATACGCAGTATTTT
-	TRBJ2-1	-	TRBV19	CASSRNGMETQFF	TGTGCCAGTAGCAGAAATGGTATGGAGACCCAGTTCTTC
TRBD2	TRBJ2-1	-	TRBV5-1	CASSRGGSDEQFF	TGCGCCAGCAGTCGGGGGGGGTCAGATGAGCAGTTCTTC
TRBD1	TRBJ2-7	-	TRBV18	CASSLRRDRGSYEQYF	TGTGCCAGCTCACTTCGCCGGGACAGGGGTTCGTACGAGCAGTACTTC
-	TRBJ2-5	-	TRBV15	CATSRDPVSETQYF	TGTGCCACCAGCAGAGATCCGGTCTCGGAGACCCAGTACTTC
TRBD2	TRBJ2-3	-	TRBV7-2	CASSKGLALSRDTQYF	TGTGCCAGCAGCAAGGGACTAGCCCTCTCTAGAGATACGCAGTATTTT
TRBD1	TRBJ2-6	-	TRBV7-6	CASSLGTGMGSGANVLTF	TGTGCCAGCAGCTTAGGGACAGGGATGGGCTCTGGGGCCAACGTCCTGACTTTC
TRBD1	TRBJ2-7	few	TRBV6-2/TRBV6-3	CASTDRGIFYEQYF	TGTGCCAGCACCGACAGGGGGATTTTCTACGAGCAGTACTTC
TRBD2	TRBJ2-5	-	TRBV15	CATSKRLAGGLRETQYF	TGTGCCACCAGCAAAAGACTAGCGGGGGGGCTACGGGAGACCCAGTACTTC
TRBD1	TRBJ1-1	-	TRBV11-2	CASSLPGTGRRNTEAFF	TGTGCCAGCAGCTTACCCGGGACAGGGCGGAGGAACACTGAAGCTTTCTTT
-	TRBJ2-5	-	TRBV9	CASSVGIGATQETQYF	TGTGCCAGCAGCGTAGGTATCGGGGCGACCCAAGAGACCCAGTACTTC
TRBD1	TRBJ2-7	-	TRBV20-1	CSAPTGFSYEQYF	TGCAGTGCTCCGACAGGGTTCTCCTACGAGCAGTACTTC
TRBD1	TRBJ2-1	-	TRBV27	CASSWGQGSSYNEQFF	TGTGCCAGCAGTTGGGGACAGGGAAGCTCCTACAATGAGCAGTTCTTC
-	TRBJ2-5	-	TRBV4-3	CASSQDIGAGGSNEQYF	TGCGCCAGCAGCCAAGATATAGGGGCAGGGGGGTCCAATGAGCAGTACTTC
-	TRBJ2-3	few	TRBV4-3	CASSQSEGITDTQYF	TGCGCCAGCAGCCAGTCCGAGGGGATCACAGATACGCAGTATTTT
TRBD1	TRBJ2-5	few	TRBV28	CASSPRTGTGGGSQETQYF	TGTGCCAGCAGTCCACGGACCGGAACAGGGGGCGGGTCCCAAGAGACCCAGTACTTC
-	TRBJ1-5	-	TRBV27	CASSFGGVGQPQHF	TGTGCCAGCAGTTTTGGGGGGGTGGGTCAGCCCCAGCATTTT
-	TRBJ2-5	-	TRBV6-6	CASVLSNEQYF	TGTGCCAGCGTCCTCTCAAATGAGCAGTACTTC
-	TRBJ2-5	-	TRBV11-2	CASRTSPGTGVEETQYF	TGTGCCAGCAGAACCTCTCCCGGGACGGGGGTTGAGGAGACCCAGTACTTC
-	TRBJ1-2	few	TRBV20-1	CSANSLGVTTYGYTF	TGCAGTGCTAACTCCCTAGGGGTCACCACCTATGGCTACACCTTC
-	TRBJ2-1	few	TRBV10-3	CAISERGWVYEQFF	TGTGCCATCAGTGAGCGGGGGTGGGTCTATGAGCAGTTCTTC
TRBD2	TRBJ2-3	-	TRBV4-3	CASSQARLADGDTQYF	TGCGCCAGCAGCCAAGCACGACTAGCCGATGGAGATACGCAGTATTTT
-	TRBJ1-4	few	TRBV27	CASSLDWPRREKLFF	TGTGCCAGCAGTTTAGATTGGCCCCGGCGAGAAAAACTGTTTTTT
TRBD2	TRBJ2-3	-	TRBV6-5	CASSYAGGADTQYF	TGTGCCAGCAGTTACGCGGGGGGCGCAGATACCCAGTATTTT
-	TRBJ1-1	-	TRBV20-1	CSTSWGTEAFF	TGCAGTACTAGTTGGGGCACTGAAGCTTTCTTT
-	TRBJ1-2	-	TRBV5-1	CASSLGAALNGYTF	TGCGCCAGCAGCCTGGGGGCGGCCCTTAATGGCTACACCTTC
TRBD2	TRBJ2-4	few	TRBV20-1	CSASELAGGPGNIQYF	TGCAGTGCTAGTGAACTAGCGGGGGGGCCAGGCAACATTCAGTACTTC
TRBD2	TRBJ2-7	few	TRBV10-1	CASSESGLAGEQYF	TGCGCCAGCAGTGAGTCGGGACTAGCGGGGGAGCAGTACTTC
TRBD1	TRBJ2-7	-	TRBV20-1	CSASRDRGLEQYF	TGCAGTGCTAGCCGCGACAGGGGCCTCGAGCAGTACTTC
TRBD2	TRBJ2-3	-	TRBV20-1	CSARAPSGGARYF	TGCAGTGCTAGAGCCCCTAGCGGGGGGGCTCGGTATTTT
TRBD1	TRBJ1-4	-	TRBV7-2	CASSASGQGYEKLFF	TGTGCCAGCAGCGCGTCGGGACAGGGGTATGAAAAACTGTTTTTT
TRBD1	TRBJ1-6	-	TRBV6-5	CASSYAGQGAGNSPLHF	TGTGCCAGCAGTTATGCAGGACAGGGGGCAGGGAATTCACCCCTCCACTTT
TRBD2	TRBJ2-1	few	TRBV12-3/TRBV12-4	CASSKTSGGANEQFF	TGTGCCAGCAGTAAGACTAGCGGGGGGGCCAATGAGCAGTTCTTC
TRBD1	TRBJ2-5	few	TRBV20-1	CSATLTGDETQYF	TGCAGTGCTACCCTGACAGGGGACGAGACCCAGTACTTC
-	TRBJ1-2	few	TRBV25-1	CASRDGRRDGYTF	TGTGCCAGCAGGGACGGCCGCCGGGATGGCTACACCTTC
-	TRBJ2-1	-	TRBV6-2/TRBV6-3	CASSYLPMGHTNEQFF	TGTGCCAGCAGTTACCTCCCCATGGGACATACCAATGAGCAGTTCTTC
TRBD1	TRBJ1-6	-	TRBV7-2	CASSLALGTGNSPLHF	TGTGCCAGCAGCTTAGCTCTGGGGACAGGGAATTCACCCCTCCACTTT
-	TRBJ2-3	-	TRBV5-5	CASSQYGSTDTQYF	TGTGCCAGCAGCCAATATGGCAGCACAGATACGCAGTATTTT